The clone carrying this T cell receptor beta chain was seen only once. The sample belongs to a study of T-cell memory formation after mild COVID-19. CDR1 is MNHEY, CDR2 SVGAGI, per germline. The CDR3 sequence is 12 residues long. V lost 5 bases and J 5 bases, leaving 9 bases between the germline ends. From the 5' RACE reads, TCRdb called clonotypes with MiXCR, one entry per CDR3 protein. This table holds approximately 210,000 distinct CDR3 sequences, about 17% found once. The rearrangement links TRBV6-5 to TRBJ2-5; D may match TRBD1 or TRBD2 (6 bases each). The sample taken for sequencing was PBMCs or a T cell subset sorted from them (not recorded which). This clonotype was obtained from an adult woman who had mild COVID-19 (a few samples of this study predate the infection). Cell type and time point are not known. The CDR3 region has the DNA TGTGCCAGCAGTCGGGGGCTTGAGACCCAGTACTTC. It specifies CASSRGLETQYF.